The rows below give T cell receptor beta chains drawn from one sample of a study of blood T cell repertoires in COVID-19. Repertoires were generated with immunoSEQ multiplex PCR, while TCRdb's copy carries only in-frame clones and drops some. The table lists some 150,000 clones, about four fifths of them singletons. Sequencing was done on a sample of PBMCs or T cells enriched from blood (not recorded which). The receptors were sampled from a woman aged 50 to 60 who had been exposed to COVID-19. Both conserved end residues are part of each CDR3. A D gene is named only where the DNA matches it firmly. A row's size may be missing; if present it is once, few, many or a size class.

NA	NA	TRBV6-1	TRBJ2-1	CASSDGAVSSYNEQFF	TGTGCCAGCAGTGATGGAGCGGTCAGCTCCTACAATGAGCAGTTCTTC
once	NA	TRBV3-1/TRBV3-2	TRBJ1-6	CASSQETRINSPLHF	TGTGCCAGCAGCCAAGAGACAAGGATTAACTCACCCCTCCACTTT
NA	NA	TRBV7-2	TRBJ2-5	CASSQGLLYF	TGTGCCAGCAGCCAGGGACTTCTCTACTTC
NA	NA	TRBV2	TRBJ2-2	CASRRPTGSIGELFF	TGTGCCAGCAGAAGGCCGACCGGGAGCATCGGGGAGCTGTTTTTT
NA	NA	TRBV27	TRBJ1-5	CASSLVGRAQPQHF	TGTGCCAGCAGTTTAGTAGGCAGGGCTCAGCCCCAGCATTTT
NA	NA	TRBV3-1/TRBV3-2	TRBJ2-1	CASSPPFVNEQFF	TGTGCCAGCAGCCCCCCCTTTGTCAATGAGCAGTTCTTC
NA	NA	TRBV19	TRBJ2-1	CASSMWGYRGEQFF	TGTGCCAGTAGTATGTGGGGATATAGGGGTGAGCAGTTCTTC
NA	NA	TRBV12-3/TRBV12-4	TRBJ1-2	CASSGEEDYGYTF	TGTGCCAGCAGTGGGGAGGAGGACTATGGCTACACCTTC
NA	TRBD1	TRBV7-2	TRBJ1-1	CASSSPGTGLNTEAFF	TGTGCCAGCAGCTCTCCCGGGACAGGTCTGAACACTGAAGCTTTCTTT
NA	NA	TRBV3-1/TRBV3-2	TRBJ1-5	CASSQDLGHSDSNQPQHF	TGTGCCAGCAGCCAAGATTTGGGACATTCGGATAGCAATCAGCCCCAGCATTTT
NA	TRBD1	TRBV5-4	TRBJ1-2	CASSPRQGRAYTF	TGTGCCAGCAGCCCCAGACAGGGGAGAGCCTACACCTTC
NA	NA	TRBV7-9	TRBJ1-2	CASSTGGSGYTF	TGTGCCAGCAGCACAGGCGGGAGCGGCTACACCTTC
NA	TRBD2	TRBV10-2	TRBJ2-3	CASSEYPTSGVSTDTQYF	TGCGCCAGCAGTGAGTACCCGACTAGCGGGGTCAGCACAGATACGCAGTATTTT
NA	TRBD2	TRBV6-2/TRBV6-3	TRBJ2-5	CASSPYGRGYQETQYF	TGTGCCAGCAGTCCGTACGGGCGGGGGTACCAAGAGACCCAGTACTTC
NA	TRBD1	TRBV7-8	TRBJ2-1	CANQDRGHEQFF	TGTGCCAACCAGGACAGGGGGCATGAGCAGTTCTTC
NA	NA	TRBV7-9	TRBJ2-3	CASSLSSPGVFTDTQYF	TGTGCCAGCAGCTTAAGTTCCCCGGGGGTCTTCACAGATACGCAGTATTTT
NA	TRBD1	TRBV6-2/TRBV6-3	TRBJ1-2	CASSYSAGGGYGYTF	TGTGCCAGCAGTTACAGTGCAGGGGGCGGCTATGGCTACACCTTC
NA	TRBD1	TRBV10-1	TRBJ2-7	CASSALGTEVYEQYF	TGCGCCAGCAGTGCCTTGGGGACAGAAGTTTACGAGCAGTACTTC
NA	TRBD2	TRBV9	TRBJ2-3	CASSVAPGLASTDTQYF	TGTGCCAGCAGCGTAGCTCCAGGACTAGCTAGCACAGATACGCAGTATTTT
NA	NA	TRBV29-1	TRBJ2-2	CSVLQGIFLGKNTGELFF	TGCAGCGTTTTGCAGGGGATATTTTTGGGTAAAAACACCGGGGAGCTGTTTTTT
NA	TRBD1	TRBV7-9	TRBJ1-1	CASSLDRGRAEAFF	TGTGCCAGCAGCTTGGACAGGGGCAGGGCTGAAGCTTTCTTT
few	TRBD1	TRBV30	TRBJ1-2	CAWVRTGVGYGYTF	TGTGCCTGGGTTAGGACAGGGGTAGGCTATGGCTACACCTTC
NA	NA	TRBV5-6	TRBJ2-2	CASSFYQRTGELFF	TGTGCCAGCAGCTTTTATCAGCGAACCGGGGAGCTGTTTTTT
NA	NA	TRBV28	TRBJ1-1	CASTPRPAIGAFF	TGTGCCAGCACTCCTAGGCCAGCGATTGGAGCTTTCTTT
NA	NA	TRBV7-9	TRBJ1-4	CASSSNSQSTNEKLFF	TGTGCCAGCAGCTCCAATAGCCAGTCAACTAATGAAAAACTGTTTTTT
once	NA	TRBV7-9	TRBJ2-5	CASSAARQQETQYF	TGTGCCAGCAGCGCCGCGAGACAGCAAGAGACCCAGTACTTC
once	NA	TRBV6-2/TRBV6-3	TRBJ2-7	CASSFVFVGGDEQYF	TGTGCCAGCAGTTTTGTATTCGTCGGGGGTGACGAGCAGTACTTC
NA	NA	TRBV3-1/TRBV3-2	TRBJ1-2	CASSHQGRGYGYTF	TGTGCCAGCAGCCATCAGGGAAGGGGGTATGGCTACACCTTC
NA	TRBD1	TRBV7-9	TRBJ2-3	CASSSLPLGTDSPDTQYF	TGTGCCAGCAGTTCCCTACCTCTTGGGACAGACTCTCCCGATACGCAGTATTTT
NA	NA	TRBV19	TRBJ1-5	CASHGIDTSNQPQHF	TGTGCCAGTCACGGGATAGATACTAGCAATCAGCCCCAGCATTTT
NA	NA	TRBV11-2	TRBJ2-1	CASSPRGTEQFF	TGTGCCAGCAGCCCCCGAGGGACAGAGCAGTTCTTC
NA	TRBD2	TRBV10-3	TRBJ2-3	CAIRTKREGTDTQYF	TGTGCCATCAGAACTAAGCGGGAAGGGACAGATACGCAGTATTTT
NA	NA	TRBV11-3	TRBJ1-1	CASSDTGTMNTEAFF	TGTGCCAGCAGCGACACAGGGACTATGAACACTGAAGCTTTCTTT